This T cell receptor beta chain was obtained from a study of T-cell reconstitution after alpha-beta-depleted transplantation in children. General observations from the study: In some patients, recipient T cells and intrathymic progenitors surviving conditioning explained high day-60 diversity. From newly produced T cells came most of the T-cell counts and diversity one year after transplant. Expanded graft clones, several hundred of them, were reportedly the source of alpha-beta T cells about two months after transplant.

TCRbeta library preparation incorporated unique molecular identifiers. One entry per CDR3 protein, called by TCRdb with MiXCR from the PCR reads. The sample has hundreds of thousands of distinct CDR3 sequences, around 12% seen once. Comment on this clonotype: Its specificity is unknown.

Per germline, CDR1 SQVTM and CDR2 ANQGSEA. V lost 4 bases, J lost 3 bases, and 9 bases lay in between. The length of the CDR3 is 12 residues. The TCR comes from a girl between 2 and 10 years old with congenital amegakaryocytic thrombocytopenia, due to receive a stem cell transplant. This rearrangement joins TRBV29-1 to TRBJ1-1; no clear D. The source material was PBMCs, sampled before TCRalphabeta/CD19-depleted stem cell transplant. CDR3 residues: CSVAGGDTEAFF. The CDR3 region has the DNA TGCAGCGTTGCAGGTGGGGACACTGAAGCTTTCTTT. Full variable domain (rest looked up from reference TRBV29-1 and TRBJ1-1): SAVISQKPSRDICQRGTSLTIQCQVDSQVTMMFWYRQQPGQSLTLIATANQGSEATYESGFVIDKFPISRPNLTFSTLTVSNMSPEDSSIYLCSVAGGDTEAFFGQGTRLTVV.